A selection of T cell receptor beta chains follows, all from one sample in a study of T cells in localized non-small cell lung cancer. Sequenced by immunoSEQ multiplex PCR; TCRdb stores in-frame clones only, minus some. The sample records tens of thousands of clones, around nine tenths being singletons. The starting material was PBMCs, obtained before any cancer treatment. These receptors were collected from a female donor with stage II lung adenocarcinoma. The CDR3 runs from the conserved cysteine through the conserved F or W. The D gene is left open where the match is weak. The size field is filled for only some rows; it gives once, few, many or a size class.

V gene	clone size	J gene	D gene	CDR3 DNA	CDR3 protein
TRBV18	.	TRBJ2-1	TRBD1	TGTGCCAGCTCAGCACTTCCCTCTAAACAGGGGAATGAGCAGTTCTTC	CASSALPSKQGNEQFF
TRBV11-3	few	TRBJ2-5	TRBD2	TGTGCCAGCAGCCGGACTAGCGGGGCCCGCCAAGAGACCCAGTACTTC	CASSRTSGARQETQYF
TRBV6-5	.	TRBJ2-1	TRBD1	TGTGCCAGCAGCGGGACAGGGTCGGTACATGAGCAGTTCTTC	CASSGTGSVHEQFF
TRBV5-6	.	TRBJ2-1	TRBD2	TGTGCCAGCAGCTTGGAAGGGACTAGGTCCAATGAGCAGTTCTTC	CASSLEGTRSNEQFF
TRBV18	.	TRBJ1-1	TRBD1	TGTGCCAGCTCACCAGGACAGGGGCATGGGAGGACTGAAGCTTTCTTT	CASSPGQGHGRTEAFF
TRBV6-1	.	TRBJ1-1	.	TGTGCCATCAGTGACCGGACACCTACTGAAGCTTTCTTT	CAISDRTPTEAFF
TRBV5-4	.	TRBJ2-3	.	TGTGCCAGCAGCTTTGGGGTTCTCTCAGGTGATACGCAGTATTTT	CASSFGVLSGDTQYF
TRBV11-3	.	TRBJ2-5	TRBD1	TGTGCCAGCAGCTTAGATGGGACAGGGAGTGAGACCCAGTACTTC	CASSLDGTGSETQYF
TRBV5-4	.	TRBJ1-1	TRBD1	TGTGCCAGCAGCTTAGGTCGGATGCAGGGGGCTAGCGCTGAAGCTTTCTTT	CASSLGRMQGASAEAFF
TRBV5-1	.	TRBJ2-5	.	TGCGCCAGCAGCGTAGTAGGACAGCTAAAAGAGACCCAGTACTTC	CASSVVGQLKETQYF
TRBV10-2	.	TRBJ2-1	.	TGCGCCAGCAGTGAGTCGTTCGGGGTGGGCTCCTACAATGAGCAGTTCTTC	CASSESFGVGSYNEQFF
TRBV9	.	TRBJ2-3	TRBD2	TGTGCCAGCAGCGTTAGCGGGGGGGCGGGTGATACGCAGTATTTT	CASSVSGGAGDTQYF
TRBV19	once	TRBJ1-2	TRBD1	TGTGCCAGTAGTGCCGGGGACAGGTACTATGGCTACACCTTC	CASSAGDRYYGYTF
TRBV2	.	TRBJ1-4	.	TGTGCCAGCAGCCTCACAGGTTACATCTCCTTT	CASSLTGYISF
TRBV30	.	TRBJ2-5	TRBD2	TGTGCCGGGAGCGGGGGGCTTCAAGAGACCCAGTACTTC	CAGSGGLQETQYF